This record concerns one T cell receptor beta chain sequence. A read error may explain this, as a much larger clone is one base away. Per germline, CDR1 SGHRS and CDR2 YFSETQ. V shed 2 bases and J shed 3 bases, with 13 bases lying between them. This CDR3 is built from 15 residues. TCRbeta library construction was performed incorporating unique molecular identifiers. TCRdb reprocessed the PCR reads with MiXCR, giving one entry per CDR3 protein. The sample contains 400,000 to 500,000 distinct CDR3 sequences, around 9.9% of which appear only once. This specimen comes from a study of T-cell reconstitution after alpha-beta-depleted transplantation in children.

This receptor was obtained from a human donor who donated a stem cell graft to a child with acute myeloid leukemia. The chain combines TRBV5-1 with TRBJ2-3; no clear D. Source: PBMCs from the stem cell graft donor, taken from the stem cell graft. This CDR3 reads CASSLRHGGTDTQYF. Here the CDR3 DNA reads TGCGCCAGCAGCTTAAGACATGGTGGAACAGATACGCAGTATTTT.